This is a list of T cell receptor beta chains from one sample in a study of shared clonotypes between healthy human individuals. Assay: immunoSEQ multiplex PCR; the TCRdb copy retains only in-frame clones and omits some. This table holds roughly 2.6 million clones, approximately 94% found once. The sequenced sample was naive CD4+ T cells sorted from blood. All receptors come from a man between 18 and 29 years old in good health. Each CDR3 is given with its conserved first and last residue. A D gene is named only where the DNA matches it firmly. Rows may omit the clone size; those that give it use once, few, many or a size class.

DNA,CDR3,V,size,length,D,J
TGTGCCAGCAGTTTAGTTTTCACCGGGGAGCTGTTTTTT,CASSLVFTGELFF,TRBV27,NA,13,NA,TRBJ2-2
TGTGCCAGCAGCGTAACATTTGATACGCAGTATTTT,CASSVTFDTQYF,TRBV9,NA,12,NA,TRBJ2-3
TGTGCCAGCAGTACCCCAGGCAGGGGACACTATGGCTACACCTTC,CASSTPGRGHYGYTF,TRBV28,NA,15,NA,TRBJ1-2
TGCGCCAGCACCCTATCTTGGAAAAATAGGGATACGCAGTATTTT,CASTLSWKNRDTQYF,TRBV5-1,NA,15,NA,TRBJ2-3
TGCGCCAGCAGCCAAGCCGCGGGGATCAGCACAGATACGCAGTATTTT,CASSQAAGISTDTQYF,TRBV4-1,NA,16,NA,TRBJ2-3
TGTGCCAGCAGCCCACGGGGGGGCCCCTACGAGCAGTACTTC,CASSPRGGPYEQYF,TRBV5-4,NA,14,TRBD2,TRBJ2-7
TGTGCCATCAGGCTCGACTGGGAAGGGGGCTACACCTTC,CAIRLDWEGGYTF,TRBV10-3,NA,13,NA,TRBJ1-2
TGCGCCAGGCCTGCCCGGGCCCCGCTTTCGAATTCACCCCTCCACTTT,CARPARAPLSNSPLHF,TRBV10-1,once,16,NA,TRBJ1-6
TGTGCCAGCAGCACCCAGTCGGGCCAAGAGACCCAGTACTTC,CASSTQSGQETQYF,TRBV5-4,once,14,NA,TRBJ2-5
TGTGCCAGCAGTGAAGCCGGGACAGGGGCAAACTATGGCTACACCTTC,CASSEAGTGANYGYTF,TRBV6-1,NA,16,TRBD1,TRBJ1-2
TGTGCCATCAGTGAGCCGCCTGGCGTCTCGGAAAACTATGGCTACACCTTC,CAISEPPGVSENYGYTF,TRBV10-3,NA,17,NA,TRBJ1-2
TGCGCCAGCAGTCAATCGTCCTGGGCGGGGGCAGACACCGGGGAGCTGTTTTTT,CASSQSSWAGADTGELFF,TRBV23-1,NA,18,NA,TRBJ2-2
TGTGCCAGCAGCTTGGTGAAGCTTCAAGAGACCCAGTACTTC,CASSLVKLQETQYF,TRBV5-6,NA,14,NA,TRBJ2-5
TGTGCCAGCTCTCCCGGGACAGGGGTAAACACTGAAGCTTTCTTT,CASSPGTGVNTEAFF,TRBV18,NA,15,TRBD1,TRBJ1-1
TGTGCCAGTAGTATCACCGGGACCCTTGGTAGATCTGAAGCTTTCTTT,CASSITGTLGRSEAFF,TRBV19,NA,16,NA,TRBJ1-1
TGTGCCAGCATCTCCTGGACAGGGGGGGACACAGATACGCAGTATTTT,CASISWTGGDTDTQYF,TRBV7-9,NA,16,TRBD1,TRBJ2-3
TGTGCCAGCACCCCACCCCCGGGACAGGTAGAAGATACGCAGTATTTT,CASTPPPGQVEDTQYF,TRBV28,NA,16,TRBD1,TRBJ2-3
TGCGCCAGCAGCTCCACAGGGGGCGGCTATGGCTACACCTTC,CASSSTGGGYGYTF,TRBV5-1,NA,14,TRBD1,TRBJ1-2
TGTGCCACCGCCACCCCGATGGCTTCGGACACTGAAGCTTTCTTT,CATATPMASDTEAFF,TRBV2,once,15,NA,TRBJ1-1
TGTGCCTGGGACAGGGGGCATCACACCGGGGAGCTGTTTTTT,CAWDRGHHTGELFF,TRBV30,NA,14,TRBD1,TRBJ2-2
TGCAGCGTTGATCCGGGACTCACAGATACGCAGTATTTT,CSVDPGLTDTQYF,TRBV29-1,NA,13,NA,TRBJ2-3
TGTGCCAGTATATCAGGGGAACTTATGAACACTGAAGCTTTCTTT,CASISGELMNTEAFF,TRBV19,NA,15,NA,TRBJ1-1
TGCGCCAGCAGCTCCAAGACAGGGATCAATTCACCCCTCCACTTT,CASSSKTGINSPLHF,TRBV5-1,NA,15,TRBD1,TRBJ1-6
TGTGCCAGCAACTCATACGAGGGGAGCACTGAAGCTTTCTTT,CASNSYEGSTEAFF,TRBV6-6,NA,14,NA,TRBJ1-1
TGTGCCAGCAGCTTAGGGCAAGCGGGGGGTTCTTACGAGCAGTACTTC,CASSLGQAGGSYEQYF,TRBV7-8,once,16,TRBD2,TRBJ2-7
TGTGCCAGCAGCCCACTGGGGACAGAAGGAAACACCATATATTTT,CASSPLGTEGNTIYF,TRBV7-9,NA,15,TRBD1,TRBJ1-3
TGTGCCAGTAGTAGGGCTAGGGGTATCAATGAGCAGTTCTTC,CASSRARGINEQFF,TRBV19,NA,14,NA,TRBJ2-1
TGTGCCAGCACCTCAAGTGCTAGCGGGGGAGCAGATACGCAGTATTTT,CASTSSASGGADTQYF,TRBV7-3,NA,16,TRBD2,TRBJ2-3
TGTGCCAGCAGTTTGGGCAGGGGAAGAGGCTATGGCTACACCTTC,CASSLGRGRGYGYTF,TRBV28,NA,15,NA,TRBJ1-2
TGTGCCAGTAGCAGACAGGGTGGTTCACCCCTCCACTTT,CASSRQGGSPLHF,TRBV19,NA,13,TRBD1,TRBJ1-6
TGTGCCAGTAGTAACCAGGCGGGGCTTCGGGAAAAACTGTTTTTT,CASSNQAGLREKLFF,TRBV19,NA,15,NA,TRBJ1-4
TGTGCCAGCAGCGTAGTGGGACAACCGGGGGGCTACACCTTC,CASSVVGQPGGYTF,TRBV9,once,14,NA,TRBJ1-2
TGTGCCACCAGGGGAACAGGGGCCGGAAACACCATATATTTT,CATRGTGAGNTIYF,TRBV15,NA,14,TRBD1,TRBJ1-3
TGTGCCAGCAGTCCTCTCCGTTTCTACGAGCAGTACTTC,CASSPLRFYEQYF,TRBV27,NA,13,NA,TRBJ2-7
TGTGCCAGCAGTTACTCAGGGTCCTCTGGAAACACCATATATTTT,CASSYSGSSGNTIYF,TRBV6-5,NA,15,NA,TRBJ1-3
TGTGCCAGCAGTTTCATGCCCGGGGTGCAGAATTCACCCCTCCACTTT,CASSFMPGVQNSPLHF,TRBV5-6,NA,16,NA,TRBJ1-6
TGTGCTAGTGGTTTGAGGCTAGCGGGAGTTTCAGCCGGGGAGCTGTTTTTT,CASGLRLAGVSAGELFF,TRBV12-5,NA,17,TRBD2,TRBJ2-2
TGTGCCAGCAGCGTATTGAGACCCACGCCAAAAAACATTCAGTACTTC,CASSVLRPTPKNIQYF,TRBV9,once,16,NA,TRBJ2-4
TGTGCCAGCAGCCCGGGGGGACCCTCTGGAAACACCATATATTTT,CASSPGGPSGNTIYF,TRBV5-4,NA,15,NA,TRBJ1-3
TGCCTCGGCAGGGACTATAGCAATCAGCCCCAGCATTTT,CLGRDYSNQPQHF,TRBV23-1,NA,13,NA,TRBJ1-5
TGTGCCAGCAGCCGAGGGTCCACCGGGGAGCTGTTTTTT,CASSRGSTGELFF,TRBV7-2,NA,13,NA,TRBJ2-2
TGTGCCAGCAGCTTAGATGGGGGCTATAATTCACCCCTCCACTTT,CASSLDGGYNSPLHF,TRBV11-3,NA,15,NA,TRBJ1-6
TGCGCCAGCAGCATTAGACGGGAGAGTCCCGGGGAGCTGTTTTTT,CASSIRRESPGELFF,TRBV5-1,NA,15,NA,TRBJ2-2
TGTGCCAGCAGCCCTGGGGCGGACAGGATCGGTTCACCCCTCCACTTT,CASSPGADRIGSPLHF,TRBV5-6,NA,16,TRBD1,TRBJ1-6
TGTGCCGGCCGACAGGGGAACGGAAACACCATATATTTT,CAGRQGNGNTIYF,TRBV10-3,NA,13,TRBD1,TRBJ1-3